The 17 T cell receptor beta chains presented below share a single source sample, sequenced in a study of blood T cell repertoires in COVID-19. Using immunoSEQ multiplex PCR, the repertoire was profiled, and TCRdb retains in-frame clones only, with some absent. In the table there are approximately 180,000 clones, about 85% of which are singletons. The source material was peripheral blood. Receptors originate from a man aged 55 to 70 with active or convalescent COVID-19.

The chain has TRBV30 and TRBJ1-4; no reliable D call. V was shortened by 0 bases and J by 6 bases, with 11 bases between the two germline ends. Germline assignment: CDR1 GTSNPN and CDR2 SVGIG (reference sequence). The CDR3 extends over 14 amino acids. In nucleotides, the CDR3 is TGTGCCTGGAGTGTGAGGGTATGGGATGAAAAACTGTTTTTT. Translating it yields CAWSVRVWDEKLFF.

The chain employs TRBV3-1 (or the pseudogene TRBV3-2) and TRBJ1-2, with 9 positions matching TRBD1. The CDR3 length is 15 residues. Germline assignment: CDR1 LGHDT and CDR2 YNNKEL (reference sequence). Trimming removed 3 bases from V and 8 bases from J; junction bases left unmatched: 10. CDR3 protein: CASSHTGTGPAGYTF. The DNA for the CDR3 is TGTGCCAGCAGCCATACCGGGACAGGGCCGGCCGGCTACACCTTC.

This chain connects TRBV2 to TRBJ2-5; 8 nucleotides match TRBD1. V gave up 0 bases and J gave up 4 bases; unmatched junction bases: 4. This CDR3 comprises 15 residues. Per the germline V gene, CDR1 is SNHLY and CDR2 is FYNNEI. The CDR3 DNA reads TGTGCCAGCAGTGAAGCATCAGGGGGCCTAGAGACCCAGTACTTC. Residues: CASSEASGGLETQYF.

The V gene is TRBV7-9, the J gene TRBJ2-3, with TRBD2 as a possible D gene (6 bases). This CDR3 region has 14 residues. Germline V gene data show CDR1 as SEHNR and CDR2 as FQNEAQ (reference sequence). Trimming shortened V by 5 bases and J by 0 bases, and 9 bases separated the two germline ends. This CDR3 reads CASSMGTSTDTQYF. Here the CDR3 DNA reads TGTGCCAGCAGCATGGGGACTAGCACAGATACGCAGTATTTT.

J is TRBJ2-1 and V is TRBV11-2, with D possibly being TRBD2 (6 bases). Germline CDR1 is SGHAT and CDR2 is FQNNGV. V was shortened by 5 bases and J by 9 bases, with 11 bases between the two germline ends. This CDR3 region has 12 residues. The DNA of the CDR3 is TGTGCCAGCAGCCCACGGGGAGGTGAGCAGTTCTTC. Translated: CASSPRGGEQFF.

V usage is TRBV6-5 and J usage is TRBJ2-3, with 9 bases lining up with TRBD1. The CDR3 contains 15 residues. Germline V gene sequence: CDR1 MNHEY, CDR2 SVGAGI. V trimming: 2 bases; J trimming: 5 bases; junction bases outside the gene matches: 5. The CDR3 nucleotides read TGTGCCAGCAGTTACCCGCGACAGGGGGGAGATACGCAGTATTTT. Its translation: CASSYPRQGGDTQYF.

CDR3 loop: CASSLARTSGGGTYEQYF. The DNA for the CDR3 is TGTGCCAGCAGCTTAGCGAGGACTAGCGGGGGAGGGACCTACGAGCAGTACTTC. The rearrangement links TRBV7-9 to TRBJ2-7; TRBD2 matches at 13 bases. With V trimmed by 0 bases and J by 2 bases, 7 bases remained unmatched. The CDR3 runs 18 residues. The germline V gene encodes CDR1 SEHNR and CDR2 FQNEAQ (reference sequence).

The chain couples TRBV19 to TRBJ1-5; D possibly corresponds to TRBD1 (6 bases). Germline V lookup: CDR1 LNHDA, CDR2 SQIVND (reference sequence). Trimming left V 6 bases short and J 3 bases short, with 12 bases between. This CDR3 has 14 residues. CDR3 sequence: CASRFTGINQPQHF. The CDR3 nucleotides read TGTGCCAGTAGATTTACAGGGATCAATCAGCCCCAGCATTTT. Full variable domain (rest looked up from reference TRBV19 and TRBJ1-5): DGGITQSPKYLFRKEGQNVTLSCEQNLNHDAMYWYRQDPGQGLRLIYYSQIVNDFQKGDIAEGYSVSREKKESFPLTVTSAQKNPTAFYLCASRFTGINQPQHFGDGTRLSIL.

The rearrangement joins TRBV29-1 to TRBJ1-2; TRBD1 might be the D (5 bases). V was cut by 4 bases and J by 0 bases, with 18 bases left in between. The CDR3 has 16 amino acids. Germline CDR1 reads SQVTM; CDR2 reads ANQGSEA. The CDR3 region is CSVGAPRGSSNYGYTF. In DNA, the CDR3 is TGCAGCGTTGGCGCCCCAAGGGGTTCGTCTAACTATGGCTACACCTTC. Full variable domain (missing parts from reference TRBV29-1 and TRBJ1-2): SAVISQKPSRDICQRGTSLTIQCQVDSQVTMMFWYRQQPGQSLTLIATANQGSEATYESGFVIDKFPISRPNLTFSTLTVSNMSPEDSSIYLCSVGAPRGSSNYGYTFGSGTRLTVV.

The rearrangement links TRBV20-1 to TRBJ2-1; 8 bases match TRBD2. CDR1 and CDR2 from the germline V gene are DFQATT and SNEGSKA (reference sequence). This CDR3 is built from 16 residues. The V and J ends lost 3 bases and 0 bases, in that order; junction bases with no gene match: 7. CDR3: CSASVAGGRSYNEQFF. Written as DNA, the CDR3 is TGCAGTGCTAGTGTCGCGGGGGGCCGCTCCTACAATGAGCAGTTCTTC.

This clone appeared a few times. The chain combines TRBV3-1 (or the pseudogene TRBV3-2) with TRBJ2-3, with TRBD1 identical over 12 bases. Trimming cost V 4 bases and J 5 bases; bases outside gene matches: 7. The CDR3 has 16 amino acids. Looked up from germline, CDR1 is LGHDT and CDR2 is YNNKEL (reference sequence). This CDR3 is CASSPMGQGAGDTQYF. CDR3 DNA: TGTGCCAGCAGCCCGATGGGACAGGGGGCTGGAGATACGCAGTATTTT.

V usage is TRBV7-9 and J usage is TRBJ1-5, with 7 positions matching TRBD1. CDR1 is SEHNR and CDR2 is FQNEAQ in the germline V gene (reference sequence). V was clipped by 5 bases and J by 4 bases; unmatched bases: 5. The CDR3 is 14 amino acids. CDR3 region: CASSTGQENQPQHF. In nucleotides, the CDR3 is TGTGCCAGCAGCACCGGACAGGAGAATCAGCCCCAGCATTTT.

DNA for the CDR3: TGTGCCAGCAGTTACATTCCGGGACAGCCGAGCCACGAGCAGTACTTC. Translating gives CASSYIPGQPSHEQYF. The rearrangement uses TRBV6-6 and TRBJ2-7, with 7 bases fitting TRBD1. The CDR3 is made up of 16 amino acids. Germline V gene data show CDR1 as MNHNY and CDR2 as SVGAGI (reference sequence). The V and J ends lost 2 bases and 5 bases, in that order; junction bases with no gene match: 12.

This clone was counted a single time. The chain employs TRBV7-6 and TRBJ2-3, with 11 bases that match TRBD2. The CDR3 extends over 16 amino acids. Germline trimming cut 3 bases from V and 6 bases from J; bases unmatched to any gene: 8. CDR1 SGHVS and CDR2 FNYEAQ come from the germline V gene. CDR3: CASSFLSSGGTDTQYF. The CDR3 nucleotides are TGTGCCAGCAGCTTCCTATCTAGCGGGGGGACGGATACGCAGTATTTT. The complete variable domain, with remaining parts taken from reference TRBV7-6 and TRBJ2-3, reads GAGVSQSPRYKVTKRGQDVALRCDPISGHVSLYWYRQALGQGPEFLTYFNYEAQQDKSGLPNDRFSAERPEGSISTLTIQRTEQRDSAMYRCASSFLSSGGTDTQYFGPGTRLTVL.

The chain couples TRBV6-5 to TRBJ1-2; weak D call: TRBD1 (6 bases). Trimming cost V 7 bases and J 4 bases, with 10 bases left between them. This CDR3 contains 12 residues. Germline V gene sequence: CDR1 MNHEY, CDR2 SVGAGI. The CDR3 nucleotides are TGTGCCAGCAACAGGGTTGGCTATGGCTACACCTTC. Amino acids: CASNRVGYGYTF.

This chain uses TRBV24-1 with TRBJ1-5; D may be TRBD1 (6 bases). Germline CDR1 and CDR2: KGHDR and SFDVKD. This CDR3 comprises 17 residues. V lost 4 bases and J lost 4, with 19 bases in between. The CDR3 loop reads CATSDSGQRGFNQPQHF. The CDR3 nucleotides are TGTGCCACCAGTGACTCTGGACAGAGGGGGTTTAATCAGCCCCAGCATTTT.

The chain combines TRBV5-6 with TRBJ1-2, with D possibly TRBD1 on 5 matching bases. The CDR3 is made up of 14 amino acids. The germline V gene encodes CDR1 SGHDT and CDR2 YYEEEE. Trimming took 5 bases from V and 6 from J, leaving 17 bases between them. The CDR3 DNA reads TGTGCCAGCAGTCCGGGGGAGGGACCCCATGGCTACACCTTC. It specifies CASSPGEGPHGYTF.